These 19 T cell receptor beta chains were sequenced from one sample in a study of blood T cells in healthy people across ages (dated by TCRdb to about 2015). The library was obtained by 5' RACE. Data came from an Illumina HiSeq 2500. A second PCR of 7 to 11 cycles was performed with a sample-barcoded 5' primer and a J-beta primer mix. The public reads were reprocessed in TCRdb via fastp at Q25 and MiXCR, keeping in-frame beta chains. One record per CDR3 amino acid sequence lists the most common genes and DNA. The sample table lists about 760,000 distinct CDR3 sequences, more than 20% of them with a count of one. The ten largest clones take up 9.4% of the sample. The sample was also linked to a second study, of T cells of mothers and their children.

Sequencing was carried out using blood. These receptors all come from a boy aged 5-17 years in good health.

This clonotype has only a few counts. Here the CDR3 reads CASSLESSVYGYTF. CDR3 coding DNA: TGTGCCAGCAGTTTAGAATCGTCGGTCTATGGCTACACCTTC. The gene calls are TRBV28 and TRBJ1-2; D not certain. From germline, CDR1 is MDHEN and CDR2 SYDVKM. The CDR3 covers 14 residues. V was clipped by 2 bases and J by 4 bases, with 11 bases between them.

This clonotype was found a few times. The rearrangement links TRBV21-1 to TRBJ1-5; the D segment call TRBD1 is taken from the table without a DNA check. TRBV21-1 is designated a pseudogene. This CDR3 region has 16 residues. The CDR3 DNA is TGTGCCAGCAGCACGGACAGGGGGCCAGGCAATCAGCCCCAGCATTTT. Translation: CASSTDRGPGNQPQHF.

In its sample, this clonotype was seen a few times. The chain is built from TRBV12-3 or TRBV12-4 and TRBJ1-4; D is undetermined. With 6 bases removed from V and 0 bases from J, the gap between germline ends came to 8 bases. The CDR3 consists of 14 residues. For the CDR3, the DNA is TGTGCCAGCAGGGCCCGGACAACTAATGAAAAACTGTTTTTT. This gives the protein CASRARTTNEKLFF.

This clonotype has only a few counts. V gene TRBV5-1 combines with J gene TRBJ2-1; 13 bases map to TRBD2. CDR1 is SGHRS, CDR2 YFSETQ, per germline. The CDR3 runs to 15 residues. V lost 1 base and J lost 12; bases outside the gene matches: 7. CDR3 coding DNA: TGCGCCAGCAGCTTGACGGGACTAGCGGGATCGGGGCAGTTCTTC. Translating gives CASSLTGLAGSGQFF.

This clonotype was found a few times. The chain combines TRBV10-3 with TRBJ2-5, with D possibly matching TRBD1 (5 bases). V lost 3 bases to trimming and J lost 3 bases, with 5 bases between them. The CDR3 is 12 amino acids. Germline V gene lookup returns CDR1 ENHRY and CDR2 SYGVKD. The CDR3 sequence is CAISDREETQYF. The CDR3 coding sequence is TGTGCCATCAGTGACAGGGAAGAGACCCAGTACTTC.

V gene TRBV6-6 combines with J gene TRBJ2-3; 7 nucleotides align to TRBD2. The V gene end was trimmed by 5 bases and the J gene end by 0 bases; junction bases not matched to a gene: 2. The length of the CDR3 is 14 residues. The germline CDR1 and CDR2 sequences are MNHNY and SVGAGI (reference sequence). The CDR3 region is CASSSGKSTDTQYF. CDR3 coding DNA: TGTGCCAGCAGTAGCGGGAAGAGCACAGATACGCAGTATTTT.

In its sample, this clonotype was seen many times. V is TRBV5-5 and J is TRBJ2-7, with 7 nucleotides matching TRBD2. The ends lost 3 bases at V and 4 bases at J; junction bases unmatched: 7. Germline loops: CDR1 SGHKS, CDR2 YYEKEE (reference sequence). The CDR3 contains 14 residues. The CDR3 is CASSYSGRPYEQYF. In DNA form, the CDR3 reads TGTGCCAGCAGCTACTCCGGGAGGCCTTACGAGCAGTACTTC.

This clonotype came up a few times. The rearrangement joins TRBV4-3 to TRBJ1-2; maybe TRBD1 (5 bases). CDR1 is LGHNA, CDR2 YSLEER, per germline. The V end lost 1 base, the J end lost 1 base, and 7 bases lay between the germline ends. The CDR3 extends over 14 amino acids. The CDR3 protein is CASSQAGYNYGYTF. The CDR3, as DNA: TGCGCCAGCAGCCAAGCAGGGTATAACTATGGCTACACCTTC.

The chain links TRBV29-1 to TRBJ2-3; TRBD1 matches at 9 bases. The CDR3 spans 18 residues. The V gene's germline CDR1 is SQVTM and CDR2 ANQGSEA. The J segment lost 3 bases and the V segment lost 0 bases, leaving 13 bases of the junction unmatched. The DNA for the CDR3 is TGCAGCGTTGAAGATAAAGAGGACAGGGGATCCGAGACAGATACGCAGTATTTT. Protein product: CSVEDKEDRGSETDTQYF.

V usage is TRBV7-6 and J usage is TRBJ1-4; the D is unclear. Trimming stripped 5 bases from V and 4 bases from J, with 11 bases between. CDR1 is SGHVS, CDR2 FNYEAQ, per germline. This CDR3 spans 14 amino acids. CDR3 DNA sequence: TGTGCCAGCAGCCCAGTAGGCAGTAATGAAAAACTGTTTTTT. Its translation: CASSPVGSNEKLFF.

This clonotype was found a few times. At one end, the junction sequence differs from germline, possibly due to a read error. The V call is TRBV9, the J call TRBJ2-1, with 11 nucleotides matching TRBD2. This CDR3 contains 14 residues. CDR1 is SGDLS, CDR2 YYNGEE, per germline. This chain's CDR3 is CAGSISGGANEQFF. CDR3 DNA sequence: TGTGCCGGCAGCATTAGCGGGGGGGCGAATGAGCAGTTCTTC.

This clonotype was found a few times. V gene TRBV4-1 combines with J gene TRBJ2-3; TRBD2 might be the D (7 bases). The CDR3 covers 14 residues. Trimming stripped 6 bases from V and 5 bases from J, with 15 bases between. CDR1 is MGHRA, CDR2 YSYEKL, per germline. CDR3 coding DNA: TGCGCCAGCAGTTTAGGGGGGGGGATAGATACGCAGTATTTT. As protein: CASSLGGGIDTQYF.

This clonotype was detected many times. The chain is built from TRBV5-1 and TRBJ2-5; D gene ambiguous. The CDR3 has 12 amino acids. Deletions cut 4 bases from V and 0 bases from J, with 4 bases between. CDR1 and CDR2 (germline): SGHRS, YFSETQ. DNA for the CDR3: TGCGCCAGCAGCCCCTACCAAGAGACCCAGTACTTC. Protein: CASSPYQETQYF.

This rearrangement joins TRBV7-9 to TRBJ1-3; D perhaps matches TRBD1 (5 bases). CDR1 is SEHNR and CDR2 is FQNEAQ in the germline V gene (reference sequence). CDR3 size: 16 residues. V dropped 1 base and J dropped 0 bases, with 10 bases sitting between them. The CDR3 is CASSLGGVYSGNTIYF. In nucleotides, the CDR3 is TGTGCCAGCAGCTTAGGAGGGGTGTACTCTGGAAACACCATATATTTT.

In this sample, this clonotype turned up a few times. The genes are TRBV6-2 or TRBV6-3 and TRBJ2-3; the match to TRBD2 covers 8 bases. Germline V CDR1 and CDR2: MNHEY, SVGEGT. The junction had 5 bases not matched to a gene; V was cut back by 7 bases and J by 8 bases. The CDR3 totals 12 residues. In nucleotides, the CDR3 is TGTGCCAGCACCTTCAGCGGGGGTACGCAGTATTTT. Its translation is CASTFSGGTQYF.

Here the CDR3 reads CASSLDSGTGGGGYTF. The CDR3, as DNA: TGCGCCAGCAGCTTGGACTCCGGGACAGGCGGTGGTGGCTACACCTTC. The chain uses TRBV5-1 and TRBJ1-2, with TRBD1 matching 8 bases. Germline V gene sequence: CDR1 SGHRS, CDR2 YFSETQ. Trimming took 0 bases from V and 7 from J; bases not matched to a gene: 11. The CDR3 is 16 residues long. Complete variable domain (other parts from reference TRBV5-1 and TRBJ1-2): KAGVTQTPRYLIKTRGQQVTLSCSPISGHRSVSWYQQTPGQGLQFLFEYFSETQRNKGNFPGRFSGRQFSNSRSEMNVSTLELGDSALYLCASSLDSGTGGGGYTFGSGTRLTVV.

Only a few counts were recorded for this clonotype. This chain joins TRBV29-1 and TRBJ2-3, with 7 bases aligning to TRBD2. Germline lookup yields CDR1 SQVTM and CDR2 ANQGSEA. V dropped 3 bases and J dropped 2; count of bases not matched to a gene: 5. This CDR3 contains 14 residues. CDR3 coding DNA: TGCAGCGTTGACAGGGAGGGGAACACAGATACGCAGTATTTT. Its translation: CSVDREGNTDTQYF.

This clonotype was detected only a few times. J is TRBJ1-4 and V is TRBV13, with 7 nucleotides matching TRBD1. Looked up from germline, CDR1 is PRHDT and CDR2 is FYEKMQ (reference sequence). CDR3 length: 15 residues. Trimming cost V 5 bases and J 8 bases; bases outside gene matches: 11. This CDR3 is CASSGGQARGEKLFF. The CDR3 bases are TGTGCCAGCAGCGGTGGACAGGCCAGAGGAGAAAAACTGTTTTTT.

The chain couples TRBV5-1 to TRBJ1-1; D possibly corresponds to TRBD1 (6 bases). V lost 5 bases and J 0 bases, leaving 11 bases between the germline ends. This CDR3 region has 14 residues. CDR1 is SGHRS and CDR2 is YFSETQ in the germline V gene. The CDR3 DNA reads TGCGCCAGCAGTAGGACAGCCCTGAACACTGAAGCTTTCTTT. Its translation is CASSRTALNTEAFF.